These 23 T cell receptor beta chains share one sample of origin, sequenced in a study of T cells in Graves' hyperthyroidism and ophthalmopathy. RNA transcripts served as the template for amplifying TCR beta CDR3 regions. TCR CDR3 regions were first amplified by RT-PCR with HTBI primers. TCRdb re-called the multiplex PCR reads through MiXCR, storing one row per CDR3 protein. This sample yields fewer than 650,000 distinct CDR3 sequences, of which roughly 14% are seen a single time; about 5.8% belongs to the top ten. Input material: blood. Receptors were obtained from a woman aged 30 to 39 with Graves' hyperthyroidism that later progressed to Graves' ophthalmopathy.

This clonotype came up a few times. The chain combines TRBV5-1 with TRBJ2-1; possibly TRBD1 or TRBD2 for D (5 bases each). The CDR3 length is 18 residues. Germline V lookup: CDR1 SGHRS, CDR2 YFSETQ. Trimming removed 2 bases at V and 7 bases at J, with 25 bases between. The chain's CDR3 is CASSFNPWGLLGSNEQFF. DNA for the CDR3: TGCGCCAGCAGCTTCAACCCCTGGGGGTTGTTAGGGTCAAATGAGCAGTTCTTC.

Remarks on this clonotype: At one end, the junction sequence differs from germline, possibly due to a read error. This chain uses TRBV6-2 or TRBV6-3 with TRBJ2-7; TRBD2 matches at 8 bases. Per germline, CDR1 MNHEY and CDR2 SVGEGT. The CDR3 consists of 16 residues. CDR3 residues: CASSYPTSGHSYEQHF. For the CDR3, the DNA is TGTGCCAGCAGTTACCCCACTAGCGGCCACTCCTACGAGCAGCACTTC.

This clonotype was seen at least ten times. J is TRBJ2-2 and V is TRBV27, with a weak D call TRBD1 (5 bases). The CDR3 extends over 14 amino acids. Germline assignment: CDR1 MNHEY and CDR2 SMNVEV (reference sequence). Trimming stripped 3 bases from V and 1 base from J, with 6 bases between. The CDR3 bases are TGTGCCAGCAGTTTTCAGGGGAACACCGGGGAGCTGTTTTTT. Amino acid sequence: CASSFQGNTGELFF.

This clonotype was seen repeatedly, ten times or more. The chain carries TRBV28 and TRBJ1-6, with 9 nucleotides matching TRBD1. Germline CDR1 and CDR2: MDHEN and SYDVKM. With 3 bases clipped from V and 12 bases from J, the junction kept 12 bases outside the gene matches. CDR3 length: 16 amino acids. The CDR3 is CASSFRGQGIYQPLHF. The CDR3 DNA reads TGTGCCAGCAGTTTTCGGGGACAGGGAATTTACCAACCCCTCCACTTT.

This clonotype was seen at least ten times. This CDR3 is CASSQLGSSQETQYF. CDR3 bases: TGCGCCAGCAGCCAGTTGGGGAGTTCCCAAGAGACCCAGTACTTC. This chain connects TRBV4-1 to TRBJ2-5; tentative D call: TRBD2 (5 bases). This CDR3 is 15 amino acids long. V was clipped by 3 bases and J by 1 base, with 12 bases between them. Germline V CDR1 and CDR2: MGHRA, YSYEKL.

In its sample, this clonotype was seen a few times. The J gene is TRBJ1-6, the V gene TRBV25-1, with D maybe TRBD1 (6 bases). This CDR3 spans 13 amino acids. From germline, CDR1 is MGHDK and CDR2 SYGVNS. With 4 bases removed from V and 10 bases from J, the gap between germline ends came to 11 bases. CDR3 in DNA: TGTGCCAGCAGTGGACAGGTATACTCACCCCTCCACTTT. Translation: CASSGQVYSPLHF.

This clonotype was recorded at least ten times. V and J are TRBV27 and TRBJ1-2; 10 bases agree with TRBD1. V gave up 2 bases and J gave up 5 bases; unmatched junction bases: 11. CDR1 is MNHEY, CDR2 SMNVEV, per germline (reference sequence). The CDR3 sequence is 17 residues long. In DNA form, the CDR3 reads TGTGCCAGCAGTTTAGGGGGAATGAGACAGGGGGCATATGGCTACACCTTC. It specifies CASSLGGMRQGAYGYTF.

There are many counts of this clonotype. This chain connects TRBV4-1 to TRBJ2-5, with D possibly being TRBD1 (5 bases). In germline, CDR1 is MGHRA, CDR2 YSYEKL. The CDR3 runs to 14 residues. The ends were cut back, 8 bases at V and 3 bases at J, with 16 bases in the middle. The CDR3 nucleotides are TGCGCCAGCGGTACGACAGTCGTCGAAGAGACCCAGTACTTC. It encodes CASGTTVVEETQYF.

This clonotype was detected ten times or more. This chain links TRBV4-2 with TRBJ1-1; 7 positions agree with TRBD1. The CDR3 has 15 residues. In germline, CDR1 is LGHNA, CDR2 YNFKEQ. J lost 3 bases, V lost 3 bases, and 7 bases had no gene match. The DNA for the CDR3 is TGTGCCAGCAGCCAGGGGGACAGCTGGGACACTGAAGCTTTCTTT. Amino acid sequence: CASSQGDSWDTEAFF.

This clonotype has ten or more counts. As DNA, the CDR3 is TGTGCCATCAGTGAGAGGGCAGGGGGTTTCGGCGAGCAGTACTTC. It yields the protein CAISERAGGFGEQYF. The J gene is TRBJ2-7, the V gene TRBV10-3; 7 bases are a match to TRBD1. Germline CDR1 ENHRY, CDR2 SYGVKD. The CDR3 totals 15 residues. J gave up 6 bases and V 2 bases, and 10 bases lay outside the gene matches.

This clonotype turned up a few times. The chain uses TRBV7-2 and TRBJ1-6; possible D gene TRBD1, 6 bases. Trimming left V 5 bases short and J 8 bases short, with 16 bases between. The germline V gene has CDR1 SGHTA and CDR2 FQGNSA. CDR3 length: 15 amino acids. The CDR3 nucleotides are TGTGCCAGCAGCCGCGGGGGGGGCGCGGATTCACCCCTCCACTTT. This gives the protein CASSRGGGADSPLHF.

This clonotype has just a few counts. The chain recombines TRBV20-1 with TRBJ2-7; D gene ambiguous. CDR3 length: 10 residues. Germline loops: CDR1 DFQATT, CDR2 SNEGSKA (reference sequence). The V end lost 7 bases, the J end lost 7 bases, and 11 bases lay between the germline ends. The CDR3 loop reads CSGPTGEQYF. The CDR3, as DNA: TGCAGTGGGCCAACTGGGGAGCAGTACTTC.

This clonotype was detected ten times or more. The chain is built from TRBV7-9 and TRBJ1-1; D not resolved. Trimming pared 2 bases from V and 6 bases from J, leaving 13 bases between. CDR1 is SEHNR, CDR2 FQNEAQ, per germline (reference sequence). CDR3 length: 14 residues. In nucleotides, the CDR3 is TGTGCCAGCAGCTTAATGGGAAGCGTCCCTGAAGCTTTCTTT. Translated, it gives CASSLMGSVPEAFF. Combining the CDR3 with reference TRBV7-9 and TRBJ1-1 gives the whole variable domain DTGVSQNPRHKITKRGQNVTFRCDPISEHNRLYWYRQTLGQGPEFLTYFQNEAQLEKSRLLSDRFSAERPKGSFSTLEIQRTEQGDSAMYLCASSLMGSVPEAFFGQGTRLTVV.

This clonotype was found a few times. This rearrangement joins TRBV7-3 to TRBJ1-1; TRBD1 might be the D (5 bases). Trimming shortened V by 1 base and J by 4 bases, and 16 bases separated the two germline ends. The CDR3 covers 16 residues. The germline gives CDR1 SGHTA, CDR2 FQGTGA. The CDR3 bases are TGTGCCAGCAGCTTAAGTGGAGTCAGTGGGGGCACTGAAGCTTTCTTT. It translates to CASSLSGVSGGTEAFF.

This clonotype appeared many times. The chain has TRBV12-3 or TRBV12-4 and TRBJ1-5; 8 nucleotides align to TRBD1. Trimming at V came to 6 bases and at J to 7 bases, leaving 11 bases not matched to a gene. The CDR3 covers 15 residues. This CDR3 reads CASSPGQGRVQPQHF. The CDR3 bases are TGTGCCAGCAGCCCCGGACAGGGTAGGGTGCAGCCCCAGCATTTT.

This chain joins TRBV28 and TRBJ2-5, with 10 bases identical to TRBD2. The CDR3 runs 19 residues. Trimming at V came to 2 bases and at J to 5 bases, leaving 17 bases not matched to a gene. Germline lookup yields CDR1 MDHEN and CDR2 SYDVKM. The CDR3 nucleotides are TGTGCCAGCAGTTTAATAATGAGACTAGCGGGTCGTGCTGGGGAGACCCAGTACTTC. It yields the protein CASSLIMRLAGRAGETQYF. The whole variable domain, filled in from reference TRBV28 and TRBJ2-5, reads DVKVTQSSRYLVKRTGEKVFLECVQDMDHENMFWYRQDPGLGLRLIYFSYDVKMKEKGDIPEGYSVSREKKERFSLILESASTNQTSMYLCASSLIMRLAGRAGETQYFGPGTRLLVL.

This clonotype has ten or more counts. The V gene is TRBV27, the J gene TRBJ2-1, with 7 bases aligning to TRBD1. The ends lost 5 bases at V and 2 bases at J; junction bases unmatched: 6. In germline, CDR1 is MNHEY, CDR2 SMNVEV (reference sequence). The CDR3 loop spans 15 amino acids. The CDR3 spells CASSPDRAPYNEQFF. CDR3 nucleotides: TGTGCCAGCAGTCCAGACAGGGCCCCCTACAATGAGCAGTTCTTC.

The chain uses TRBV20-1 and TRBJ1-5; weak D call: TRBD1 (5 bases). Germline values: CDR1 DFQATT, CDR2 SNEGSKA (reference sequence). V was pared by 6 bases and J by 10 bases, with 16 bases between. The CDR3 has 12 amino acids. DNA of the CDR3: TGCAGTGCAAAAAGCGCAGGGTTACCCCAGCATTTT. Its translation is CSAKSAGLPQHF.

This clonotype was detected many times. CDR3 protein: CATSRQTVNEQFF. The DNA of the CDR3 is TGTGCCACCAGCAGACAGACAGTAAATGAGCAGTTCTTC. This chain links TRBV15 with TRBJ2-1, with D possibly TRBD1 on 5 matching bases. Per the germline V gene, CDR1 is LNHNV and CDR2 is YYDKDF (reference sequence). Trimming stripped 2 bases from V and 7 bases from J, with 9 bases between. The CDR3 runs to 13 residues.

At least ten counts were recorded for this clonotype. This chain links TRBV10-3 with TRBJ1-1; perhaps TRBD1 as D (6 bases). CDR3 length: 12 residues. The germline CDR1 and CDR2 sequences are ENHRY and SYGVKD. V dropped 10 bases and J dropped 5 bases, with 14 bases sitting between them. CDR3 in amino acids: CATTGTSTEAFF. The CDR3 DNA sequence: TGTGCCACCACAGGGACTTCGACTGAAGCTTTCTTT.

This clonotype was recorded at least ten times. The rearrangement joins TRBV27 to TRBJ1-2; D is possibly TRBD1 (6 bases). The V gene's germline CDR1 is MNHEY and CDR2 SMNVEV (reference sequence). V was trimmed by 4 bases and J by 4 bases, leaving 10 bases between them. The CDR3 totals 13 residues. The CDR3 region has the DNA TGTGCCAGCAGTTCCGGGACAACCTATGGCTACACCTTC. Amino acids: CASSSGTTYGYTF.

This clonotype was picked up many times. The chain couples TRBV20-1 to TRBJ2-5; D might be TRBD2 (5 bases). The CDR3 runs 13 residues. V lost 3 bases and J 2 bases, leaving 10 bases between the germline ends. Germline V CDR1 and CDR2: DFQATT, SNEGSKA (reference sequence). The CDR3 DNA is TGCAGTGCTAGGAGGGCAGAGCAAGAGACCCAGTACTTC. It codes for CSARRAEQETQYF.

The table lists this clonotype with a few counts. The chain uses TRBV19 and TRBJ2-3, with D possibly being TRBD1 (5 bases). Between the trimmed V and J ends, which lost 1 base and 6 bases, there was a span of 17 bases. Germline CDR1 and CDR2: LNHDA and SQIVND (reference sequence). The CDR3 has 16 amino acids. The CDR3 loop is CASSIGRTPAGDTQYF. DNA for the CDR3: TGTGCCAGTAGTATAGGAAGGACACCGGCAGGGGATACGCAGTATTTT.